This T cell receptor (beta chain) originates from a study of T-cell memory formation after mild COVID-19. This clonotype was counted between two and nine times. MiXCR, applied by TCRdb to the 5' RACE reads, yields one record per CDR3 protein. The data contain about 210,000 distinct CDR3 sequences, about 10% of them seen just once; the ten biggest clones take up around 2.9%. The germline CDR1 and CDR2 sequences are SGHTA and FQGTGA. J was trimmed by 3 bases and V by 6 bases; bases with no gene match: 8. CDR3 size: 16 residues. The sample comprised PBMCs or a T cell subset sorted from them (not recorded which). J is TRBJ2-3 and V is TRBV7-3; TRBD1 matches at 11 bases. The sequence derives from a man aged 18 to 30 who had mild COVID-19 (a few samples of this study predate the infection). Cell type and time point are not known. The CDR3 spells CASRRGQGAWTDTQYF. CDR3 in DNA: TGTGCCAGCAGACGCGGACAGGGGGCATGGACAGATACGCAGTATTTT.